The sequence of this TCR beta chain was determined in a study of cytomegalovirus exposure and HLA in healthy donors. General study points: A later analysis linked about 17,000 TCR beta sequences to HLA alleles at 0.05 false discovery rate. Later examination showed HLA-associated TCR beta chains had greater clonal expansion than equally common others.

Vbeta (60) and Jbeta (13) primers were used in the PCR. Clones were sequenced by immunoSEQ multiplex PCR, and TCRdb holds only the in-frame ones, with some missing. Of about 200,000 clones listed, around 75% were seen once; the top ten hold around 0.42%. Germline lookup yields CDR1 KGHSH and CDR2 LQKENI. Trimming cost V 3 bases and J 5 bases; bases outside gene matches: 10. The CDR3 runs to 16 residues. Of note for this clone: Its antigen is currently unknown.

The sequencing sample was made of PBMCs. This chain uses TRBV18 with TRBJ2-3; 8 bases agree with TRBD1. This clonotype originated in a male donor in good health and CMV-seropositive. The CDR3: CASSPRTGRGLDTQYF. CDR3 nucleotide sequence: TGTGCCAGCTCACCGAGGACAGGGAGAGGGTTAGATACGCAGTATTTT.